What follows describes a single TCR beta chain. Its target is unknown. The donors were part of the validation cohort of 95 to 150 subjects. That cohort was separate from the first cohort, which comprised fewer than 800 subjects. The V and J ends lost 2 bases and 5 bases respectively, with 12 bases between them. The CDR3 extends over 14 amino acids. CDR1 is MNHNS and CDR2 is SASEGT in the germline V gene. This sample was included in a study of cytomegalovirus exposure and HLA in healthy donors. Study conclusions and caveats: Researchers counted approximately 160 TCR beta chains as cytomegalovirus-associated. The classifier reportedly diagnosed cytomegalovirus status with high sensitivity and specificity. The TCR clusters that emerged in the first cohort tended, a later analysis found, to co-occur in the 95 to 150 validation repertoires.

The method was immunoSEQ multiplex PCR; TCRdb's version includes in-frame clones alone and lacks a portion of them. In the table there are roughly 120,000 clones, about 87% of which are singletons. The sequenced material came from PBMCs. This chain connects TRBV6-1 to TRBJ1-2; D is perhaps TRBD1 (5 bases). This TCR came from a man younger than 30 in good health and CMV-seronegative. The CDR3: CASSEIRGSYGYTF. For the CDR3, the DNA is TGTGCCAGCAGTGAAATAAGGGGTAGTTATGGCTACACCTTC.